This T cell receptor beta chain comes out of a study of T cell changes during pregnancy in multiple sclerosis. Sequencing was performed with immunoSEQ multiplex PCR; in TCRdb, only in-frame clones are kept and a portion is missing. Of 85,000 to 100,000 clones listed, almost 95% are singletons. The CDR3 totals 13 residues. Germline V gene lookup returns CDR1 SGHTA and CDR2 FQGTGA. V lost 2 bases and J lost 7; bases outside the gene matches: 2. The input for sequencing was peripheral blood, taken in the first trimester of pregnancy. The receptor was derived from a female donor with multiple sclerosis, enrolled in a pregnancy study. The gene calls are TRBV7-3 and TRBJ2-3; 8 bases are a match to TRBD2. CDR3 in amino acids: CASSLLAGNTQYF. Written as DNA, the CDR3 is TGTGCCAGCAGCTTATTAGCGGGAAATACGCAGTATTTT. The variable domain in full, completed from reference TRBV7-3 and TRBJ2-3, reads GAGVSQTPSNKVTEKGKYVELRCDPISGHTALYWYRQSLGQGPEFLIYFQGTGAADDSGLPNDRFFAVRPEGSVSTLKIQRTERGDSAVYLCASSLLAGNTQYFGPGTRLTVL.